This section outlines one TCR beta chain sequence together with its context. The germline V gene has CDR1 SQVTM and CDR2 ANQGSEA. J was trimmed by 0 bases and V by 6 bases; bases with no gene match: 7. The CDR3 has 14 amino acids. This specimen comes from a study of blood T cell repertoires in COVID-19. Clones were read by immunoSEQ multiplex PCR, and TCRdb kept only the in-frame ones, dropping some. The repertoire holds around 100,000 clones, with about 88% as singletons. This TCR derives from a human donor in a cohort sampled during active COVID-19. This chain connects TRBV29-1 to TRBJ1-1, with 7 bases that match TRBD1. What was sequenced was peripheral blood. The CDR3 sequence is CSVVGQVVNTEAFF. The CDR3 DNA reads as TGCAGCGTGGTTGGACAGGTGGTGAACACTGAAGCTTTCTTT.